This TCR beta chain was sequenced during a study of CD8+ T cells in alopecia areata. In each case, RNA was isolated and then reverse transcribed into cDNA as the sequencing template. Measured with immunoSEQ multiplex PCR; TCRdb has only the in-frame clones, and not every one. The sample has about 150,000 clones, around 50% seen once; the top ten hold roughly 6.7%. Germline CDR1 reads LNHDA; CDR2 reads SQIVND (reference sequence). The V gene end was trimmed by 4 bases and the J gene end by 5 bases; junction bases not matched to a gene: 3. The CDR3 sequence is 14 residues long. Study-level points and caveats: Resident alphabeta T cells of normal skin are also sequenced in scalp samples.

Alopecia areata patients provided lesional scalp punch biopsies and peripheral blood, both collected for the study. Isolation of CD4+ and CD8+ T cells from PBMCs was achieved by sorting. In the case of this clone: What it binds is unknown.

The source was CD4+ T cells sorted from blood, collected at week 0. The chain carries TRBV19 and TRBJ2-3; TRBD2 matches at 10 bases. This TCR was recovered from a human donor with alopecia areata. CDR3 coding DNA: TGTGCCAGTAGTACCCCTAGCGGGGGAGATACGCAGTATTTT. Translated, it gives CASSTPSGGDTQYF.